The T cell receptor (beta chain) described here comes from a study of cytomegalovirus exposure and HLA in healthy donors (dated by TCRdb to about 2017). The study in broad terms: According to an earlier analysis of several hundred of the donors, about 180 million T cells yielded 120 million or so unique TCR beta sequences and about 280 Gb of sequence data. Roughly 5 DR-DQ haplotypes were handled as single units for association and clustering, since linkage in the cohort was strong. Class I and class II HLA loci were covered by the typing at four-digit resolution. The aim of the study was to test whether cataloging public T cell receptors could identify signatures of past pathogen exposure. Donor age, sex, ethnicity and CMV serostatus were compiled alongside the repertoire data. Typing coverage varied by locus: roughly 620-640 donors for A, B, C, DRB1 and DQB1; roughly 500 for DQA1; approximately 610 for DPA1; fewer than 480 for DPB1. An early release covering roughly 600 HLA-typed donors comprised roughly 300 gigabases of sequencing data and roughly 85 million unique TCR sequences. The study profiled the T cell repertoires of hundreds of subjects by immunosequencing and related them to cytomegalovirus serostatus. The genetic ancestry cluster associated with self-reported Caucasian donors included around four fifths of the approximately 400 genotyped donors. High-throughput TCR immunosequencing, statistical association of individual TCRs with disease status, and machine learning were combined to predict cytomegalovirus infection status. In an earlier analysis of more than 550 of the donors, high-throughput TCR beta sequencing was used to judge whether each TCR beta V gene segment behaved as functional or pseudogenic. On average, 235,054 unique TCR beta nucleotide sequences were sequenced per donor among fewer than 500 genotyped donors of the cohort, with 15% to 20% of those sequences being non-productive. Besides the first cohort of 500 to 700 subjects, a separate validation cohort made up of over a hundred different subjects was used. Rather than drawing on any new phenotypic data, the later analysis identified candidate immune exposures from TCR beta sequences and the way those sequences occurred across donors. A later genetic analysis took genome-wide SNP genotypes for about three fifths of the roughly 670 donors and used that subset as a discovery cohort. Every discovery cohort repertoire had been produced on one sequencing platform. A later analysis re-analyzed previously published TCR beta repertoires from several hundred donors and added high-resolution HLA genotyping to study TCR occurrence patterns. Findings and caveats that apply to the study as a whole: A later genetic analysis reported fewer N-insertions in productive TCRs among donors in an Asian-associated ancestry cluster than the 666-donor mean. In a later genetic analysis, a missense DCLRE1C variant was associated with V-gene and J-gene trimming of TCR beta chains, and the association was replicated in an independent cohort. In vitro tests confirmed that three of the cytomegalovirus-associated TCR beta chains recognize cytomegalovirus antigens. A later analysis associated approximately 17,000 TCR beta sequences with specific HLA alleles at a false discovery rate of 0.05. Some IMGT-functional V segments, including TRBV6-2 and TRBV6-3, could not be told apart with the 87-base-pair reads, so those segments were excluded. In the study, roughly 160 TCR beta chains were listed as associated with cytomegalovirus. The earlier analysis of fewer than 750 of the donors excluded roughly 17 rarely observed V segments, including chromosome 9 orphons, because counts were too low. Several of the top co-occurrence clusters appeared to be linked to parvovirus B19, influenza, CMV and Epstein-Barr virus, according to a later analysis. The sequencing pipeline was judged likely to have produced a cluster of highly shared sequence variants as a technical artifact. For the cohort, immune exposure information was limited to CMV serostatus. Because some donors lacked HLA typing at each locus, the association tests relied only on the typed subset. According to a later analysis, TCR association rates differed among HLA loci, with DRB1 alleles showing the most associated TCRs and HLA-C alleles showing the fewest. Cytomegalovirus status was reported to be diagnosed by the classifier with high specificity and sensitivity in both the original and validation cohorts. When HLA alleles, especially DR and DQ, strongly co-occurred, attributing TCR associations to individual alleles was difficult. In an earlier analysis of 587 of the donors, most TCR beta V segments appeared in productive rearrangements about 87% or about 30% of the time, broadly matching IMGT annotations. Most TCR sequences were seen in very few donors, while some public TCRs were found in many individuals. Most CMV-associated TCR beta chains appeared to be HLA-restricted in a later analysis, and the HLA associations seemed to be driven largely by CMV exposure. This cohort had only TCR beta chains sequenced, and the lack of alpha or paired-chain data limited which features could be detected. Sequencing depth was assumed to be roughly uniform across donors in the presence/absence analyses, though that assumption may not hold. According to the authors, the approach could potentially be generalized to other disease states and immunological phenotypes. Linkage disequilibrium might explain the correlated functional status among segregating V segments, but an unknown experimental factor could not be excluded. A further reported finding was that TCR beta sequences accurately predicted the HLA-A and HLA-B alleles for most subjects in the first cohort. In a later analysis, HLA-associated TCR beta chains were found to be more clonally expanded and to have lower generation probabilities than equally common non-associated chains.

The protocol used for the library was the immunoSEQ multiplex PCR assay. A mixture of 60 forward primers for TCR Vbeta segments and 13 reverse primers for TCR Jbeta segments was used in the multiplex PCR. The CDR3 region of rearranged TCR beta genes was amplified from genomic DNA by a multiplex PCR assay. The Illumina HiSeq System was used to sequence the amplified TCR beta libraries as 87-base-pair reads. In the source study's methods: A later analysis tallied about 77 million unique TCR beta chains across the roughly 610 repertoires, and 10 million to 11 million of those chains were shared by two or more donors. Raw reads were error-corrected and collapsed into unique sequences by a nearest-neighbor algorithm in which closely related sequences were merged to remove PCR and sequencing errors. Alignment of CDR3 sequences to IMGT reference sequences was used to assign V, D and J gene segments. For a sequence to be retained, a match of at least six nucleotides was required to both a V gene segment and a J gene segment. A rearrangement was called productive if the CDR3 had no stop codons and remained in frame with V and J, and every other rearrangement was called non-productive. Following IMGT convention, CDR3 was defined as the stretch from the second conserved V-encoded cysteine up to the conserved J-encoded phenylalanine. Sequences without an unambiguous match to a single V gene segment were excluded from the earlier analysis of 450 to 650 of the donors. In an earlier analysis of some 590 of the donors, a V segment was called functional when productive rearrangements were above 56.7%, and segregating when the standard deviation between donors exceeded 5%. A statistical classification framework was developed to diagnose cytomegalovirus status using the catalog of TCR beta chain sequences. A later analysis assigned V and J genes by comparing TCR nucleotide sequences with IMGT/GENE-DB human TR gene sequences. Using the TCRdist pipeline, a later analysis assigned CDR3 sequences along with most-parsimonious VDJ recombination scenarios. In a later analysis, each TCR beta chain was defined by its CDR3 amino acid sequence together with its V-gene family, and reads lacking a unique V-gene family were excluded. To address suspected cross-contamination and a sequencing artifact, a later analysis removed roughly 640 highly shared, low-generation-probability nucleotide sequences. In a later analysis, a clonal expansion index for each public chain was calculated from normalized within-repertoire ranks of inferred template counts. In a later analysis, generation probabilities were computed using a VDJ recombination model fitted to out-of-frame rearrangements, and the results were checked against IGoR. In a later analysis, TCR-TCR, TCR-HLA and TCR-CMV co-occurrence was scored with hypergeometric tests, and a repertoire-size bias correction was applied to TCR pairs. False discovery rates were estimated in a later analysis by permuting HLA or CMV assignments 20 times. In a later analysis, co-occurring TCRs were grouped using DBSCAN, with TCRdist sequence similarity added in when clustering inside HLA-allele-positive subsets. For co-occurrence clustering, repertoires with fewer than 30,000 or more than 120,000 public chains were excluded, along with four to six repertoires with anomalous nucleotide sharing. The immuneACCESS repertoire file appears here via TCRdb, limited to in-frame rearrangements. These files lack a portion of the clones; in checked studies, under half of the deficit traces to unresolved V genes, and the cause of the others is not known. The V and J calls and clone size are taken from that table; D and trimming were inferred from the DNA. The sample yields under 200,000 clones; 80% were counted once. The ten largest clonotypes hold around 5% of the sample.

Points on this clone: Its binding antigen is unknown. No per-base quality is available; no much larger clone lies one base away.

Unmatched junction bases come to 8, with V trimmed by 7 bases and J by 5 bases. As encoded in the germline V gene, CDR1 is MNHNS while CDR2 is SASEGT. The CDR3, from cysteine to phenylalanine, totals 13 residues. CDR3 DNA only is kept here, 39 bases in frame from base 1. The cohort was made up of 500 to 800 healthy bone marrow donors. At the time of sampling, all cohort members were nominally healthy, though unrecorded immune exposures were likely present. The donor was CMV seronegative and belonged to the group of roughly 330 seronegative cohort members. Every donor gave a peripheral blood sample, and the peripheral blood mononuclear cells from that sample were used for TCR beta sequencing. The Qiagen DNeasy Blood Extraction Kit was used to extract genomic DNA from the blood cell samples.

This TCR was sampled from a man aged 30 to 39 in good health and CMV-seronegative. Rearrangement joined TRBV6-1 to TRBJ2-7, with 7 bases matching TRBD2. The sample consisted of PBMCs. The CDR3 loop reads CASTGGGFDEQYF. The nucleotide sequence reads TGTGCCAGCACTGGGGGGGGGTTCGACGAGCAGTACTTC.